What follows describes a single T cell receptor (beta chain). The V gene lost 10 bases and the J gene lost 2 bases, with 14 bases spanning the gap. CDR1 is MDHEN, CDR2 SYDVKM, per germline. The CDR3 has 13 amino acids. This sample stems from a study of blood T cell repertoires in COVID-19. Study overall: Sites in the United States, Italy and Spain provided acute and convalescent COVID-19 samples. From T cells, B-cell-depleted T cells, or PBMCs came the material, which was cDNA or gDNA.

Authors' methods: Reference gene primer amplification in the assay estimated nucleated cell counts. Using immunoSEQ multiplex PCR, the repertoire was profiled, and TCRdb retains in-frame clones only, with some absent. V, J and clone size are those of that table, while D and trimming were read from the DNA. The table shows 100,000 to 150,000 clones, with around nine tenths occurring only once. The chain carries TRBV28 and TRBJ1-2; D is uncertain. Sequencing was done on a sample of peripheral blood. This receptor was identified in a woman aged 45-59 years with active or convalescent COVID-19. The CDR3 reads CATIDTDNYGYTF. The CDR3 nucleotides read TGTGCCACCATAGACACAGACAACTATGGCTACACCTTC.